These T cell receptor beta chains were read from a single sample in a study of blood T cells in healthy people across ages. TCRdb processed the 5' RACE reads anew with MiXCR; each CDR3 protein has one entry. The data show 580,000 or so distinct CDR3 sequences, with around half seen just once and roughly 25% held by the top ten. Sequences were obtained from blood. The origin of the receptors is a man older than 75 in good health. CDR3s include the opening cysteine and the closing phenylalanine or tryptophan. Fields, in order: J gene, clone size, D gene, V gene, CDR3 DNA, CDR3 protein. The D gene is left open where the match is weak. Clone size is given for some rows only: seen once, a few or many times, or a class if the clone is expanded.

J gene: TRBJ1-4; clone size: NA; D gene: NA; V gene: TRBV28; CDR3 DNA: TGTGCCAGCAACGAAGGCAGTACAACTAATGAAAAACTGTTTTTT; CDR3 protein: CASNEGSTTNEKLFF
J gene: TRBJ2-5; clone size: NA; D gene: TRBD1; V gene: TRBV7-2; CDR3 DNA: TGTGCCAGCAGCTTAATGGGACAGGTCCAAGAGACCCAGTACTTC; CDR3 protein: CASSLMGQVQETQYF
J gene: TRBJ2-5; clone size: NA; D gene: TRBD2; V gene: TRBV6-2/TRBV6-3; CDR3 DNA: TGTGCCAGCTCCCTTGGCCGGGGGGTGGAGACCCAGTACTTC; CDR3 protein: CASSLGRGVETQYF
J gene: TRBJ1-2; clone size: NA; D gene: NA; V gene: TRBV4-3; CDR3 DNA: TGCGCCAGCAGCCAAAGGACGTCGGGGGACTATGGCTACACCTTC; CDR3 protein: CASSQRTSGDYGYTF
J gene: TRBJ1-1; clone size: NA; D gene: NA; V gene: TRBV6-1; CDR3 DNA: TGTGCCAGCAGGGCACAACAGATCACTGAAGCTTTCTTT; CDR3 protein: CASRAQQITEAFF
J gene: TRBJ1-2; clone size: few; D gene: TRBD1; V gene: TRBV20-1; CDR3 DNA: TGCAGTGCTTGGACAGGAGCTAACTATGGCTACACCTTC; CDR3 protein: CSAWTGANYGYTF
J gene: TRBJ1-5; clone size: many; D gene: NA; V gene: TRBV6-5; CDR3 DNA: TGTGCCAGCAGTTACTGGGTGAATCAGCCCCAGCATTTT; CDR3 protein: CASSYWVNQPQHF
J gene: TRBJ1-5; clone size: NA; D gene: NA; V gene: TRBV20-1; CDR3 DNA: TGCAGTGCTAGTGGGGGGGGTCAGCCCCAGCATTTT; CDR3 protein: CSASGGGQPQHF
J gene: TRBJ1-2; clone size: NA; D gene: NA; V gene: TRBV7-9; CDR3 DNA: TGTGCCAGCAGCTTAGCCGGGGGTAAGGGCACAGAACTCTATGGCTACACCTTC; CDR3 protein: CASSLAGGKGTELYGYTF
J gene: TRBJ2-4; clone size: NA; D gene: TRBD1; V gene: TRBV5-5; CDR3 DNA: TGTGCCAGCAGCGTACAGGGGGGATCCAAAAACATTCAGTACTTC; CDR3 protein: CASSVQGGSKNIQYF
J gene: TRBJ1-1; clone size: NA; D gene: NA; V gene: TRBV11-2; CDR3 DNA: TGTGCCAGCAGCCCCTCCGGGGCTGGAGCTTTCTTT; CDR3 protein: CASSPSGAGAFF
J gene: TRBJ1-6; clone size: few; D gene: NA; V gene: TRBV4-2; CDR3 DNA: TGTGCCAGCAGCCAAAAAGATTCGGCAGAGATGAATTCACCCCTCCACTTT; CDR3 protein: CASSQKDSAEMNSPLHF
J gene: TRBJ2-1; clone size: NA; D gene: TRBD2; V gene: TRBV7-2; CDR3 DNA: TGTGCCAGCAGCATGACTAGCGGGGGACCTCCCAATGAGCAGTTCTTC; CDR3 protein: CASSMTSGGPPNEQFF
J gene: TRBJ2-4; clone size: many; D gene: TRBD1; V gene: TRBV6-5; CDR3 DNA: TGTGCCAGCAGTAGACAGGGCCGGGATGCTAAAAACATTCAGTACTTC; CDR3 protein: CASSRQGRDAKNIQYF
J gene: TRBJ1-1; clone size: NA; D gene: NA; V gene: TRBV4-3; CDR3 DNA: TGCGCCAGCAGCCAAGAGTGGCGAGGGACTGAAGCTTTCTTT; CDR3 protein: CASSQEWRGTEAFF
J gene: TRBJ2-1; clone size: NA; D gene: NA; V gene: TRBV7-2; CDR3 DNA: TGTGCCAGCAGCCCGATGGGAGCTACCCCGTTCTTC; CDR3 protein: CASSPMGATPFF
J gene: TRBJ2-2; clone size: NA; D gene: NA; V gene: TRBV11-2; CDR3 DNA: TGTGCCAGCAGCTCGGGGCAGGGACACACCGGGGAGCTGTTTTTT; CDR3 protein: CASSSGQGHTGELFF
J gene: TRBJ2-7; clone size: NA; D gene: TRBD1; V gene: TRBV20-1; CDR3 DNA: TGCAGTGCCCCCGGGACAGGGGGCACGTACGAGCAGTACTTC; CDR3 protein: CSAPGTGGTYEQYF
J gene: TRBJ1-6; clone size: NA; D gene: NA; V gene: TRBV12-3/TRBV12-4; CDR3 DNA: TGTGCCAGCAGTTTAGATAGGGTAAATTCACCCCTCCACTTT; CDR3 protein: CASSLDRVNSPLHF
J gene: TRBJ1-1; clone size: few; D gene: NA; V gene: TRBV20-1; CDR3 DNA: TGCAGTGCTAGAGAGGTCGGCAGAGGAGACACTGAAGCTTTCTTT; CDR3 protein: CSAREVGRGDTEAFF
J gene: TRBJ1-4; clone size: many; D gene: NA; V gene: TRBV7-2; CDR3 DNA: TGTGCCAGCAGCTTAGTCGGTTCTGAAAAACTGTTTTTT; CDR3 protein: CASSLVGSEKLFF
J gene: TRBJ1-2; clone size: NA; D gene: NA; V gene: TRBV10-3; CDR3 DNA: TGTGCCATCACTGGACAATCGGACGGCTACACCTTC; CDR3 protein: CAITGQSDGYTF
J gene: TRBJ2-3; clone size: NA; D gene: NA; V gene: TRBV5-1; CDR3 DNA: TGCGCCAGCAGCCTAGATAATGCGGGTGTCACAGATACGCAGTATTTT; CDR3 protein: CASSLDNAGVTDTQYF
J gene: TRBJ2-5; clone size: NA; D gene: NA; V gene: TRBV7-2; CDR3 DNA: TGTGCCAGCAGCGAGCTCCGCGCCCAAGAGACCCAGTACTTC; CDR3 protein: CASSELRAQETQYF
J gene: TRBJ2-5; clone size: once; D gene: NA; V gene: TRBV29-1; CDR3 DNA: TGCAGCGTTGGTGGGGGAAAGTACAATGAGCAGTACTTC; CDR3 protein: CSVGGGKYNEQYF
J gene: TRBJ2-7; clone size: NA; D gene: TRBD2; V gene: TRBV10-3; CDR3 DNA: TGTGCCATCAGTGGCCTAGCGGGACAAGCCTACGAGCAGTACTTC; CDR3 protein: CAISGLAGQAYEQYF
J gene: TRBJ2-5; clone size: once; D gene: TRBD2; V gene: TRBV7-2; CDR3 DNA: TGTGCCAGCAGCAGACCCCTAGCGGGGGGGCCTACGGAGACCCAGTACTTC; CDR3 protein: CASSRPLAGGPTETQYF
J gene: TRBJ2-7; clone size: medium-sized; D gene: NA; V gene: TRBV7-9; CDR3 DNA: TGTGCCAGCAGCTTAGAAAGCGGCCCTAGACCCTACGAGCAGTACTTC; CDR3 protein: CASSLESGPRPYEQYF
J gene: TRBJ2-7; clone size: many; D gene: NA; V gene: TRBV5-1; CDR3 DNA: TGCGCCAGCAGCGTGACCTACGAGCAGTACTTC; CDR3 protein: CASSVTYEQYF
J gene: TRBJ2-5; clone size: NA; D gene: TRBD2; V gene: TRBV20-1; CDR3 DNA: TGCAGTGCTTCTCTAGGCGGGACTAGCGACGGTGAGCAGTACTTC; CDR3 protein: CSASLGGTSDGEQYF
J gene: TRBJ2-7; clone size: NA; D gene: TRBD2; V gene: TRBV5-1; CDR3 DNA: TGCGCCAGCAGTTCCCAGCGGGGGGGCGTCTACGAGCAGTACTTC; CDR3 protein: CASSSQRGGVYEQYF
J gene: TRBJ2-3; clone size: NA; D gene: TRBD1; V gene: TRBV12-3/TRBV12-4; CDR3 DNA: TGTGCCAGCAGTTGGAGGACAGGGGGCAGGATTACGCAGTATTTT; CDR3 protein: CASSWRTGGRITQYF
J gene: TRBJ2-5; clone size: NA; D gene: TRBD2; V gene: TRBV20-1; CDR3 DNA: TGCAGCGCACGACTAGCGGGACGCTATGGGGAGACCCAGTACTTC; CDR3 protein: CSARLAGRYGETQYF
J gene: TRBJ2-6; clone size: few; D gene: NA; V gene: TRBV6-5; CDR3 DNA: TGTGCCAGCAGCCTTAAAATCTCTGGGGCCAACGTCCTGACTTTC; CDR3 protein: CASSLKISGANVLTF
J gene: TRBJ2-7; clone size: NA; D gene: NA; V gene: TRBV5-1; CDR3 DNA: TGCGCCAGCAGCTTACCTGACCAGGGGTCCTACGAGCAGTACTTC; CDR3 protein: CASSLPDQGSYEQYF
J gene: TRBJ2-7; clone size: NA; D gene: NA; V gene: TRBV20-1; CDR3 DNA: TGCAGTGCTAGAGTAATGGGAGCTGCCTACGAGCAGTACTTC; CDR3 protein: CSARVMGAAYEQYF
J gene: TRBJ2-3; clone size: NA; D gene: TRBD1; V gene: TRBV11-3; CDR3 DNA: TGTGCCAGCAGCTTAGGACAGGGTGGAGATACGCAGTATTTT; CDR3 protein: CASSLGQGGDTQYF
J gene: TRBJ2-3; clone size: few; D gene: TRBD2; V gene: TRBV2; CDR3 DNA: TGTGCCAGCAGTCGAGGGACTAGCGGGAGGGCAGATACGCAGTATTTT; CDR3 protein: CASSRGTSGRADTQYF
J gene: TRBJ1-5; clone size: NA; D gene: NA; V gene: TRBV20-1; CDR3 DNA: TGCAGTGCTAGAGCTCCCAGCGACGATCAGCCCCAGCATTTT; CDR3 protein: CSARAPSDDQPQHF
J gene: TRBJ2-7; clone size: few; D gene: NA; V gene: TRBV25-1; CDR3 DNA: TGTGCCAGCAGTGAATTTGACGAGCAGTACTTC; CDR3 protein: CASSEFDEQYF
J gene: TRBJ2-3; clone size: NA; D gene: TRBD1; V gene: TRBV7-2; CDR3 DNA: TGTGCCAGCAGCTTAGATCCGGGACAGAAGCAGTATTTT; CDR3 protein: CASSLDPGQKQYF
J gene: TRBJ1-1; clone size: NA; D gene: NA; V gene: TRBV29-1; CDR3 DNA: TGCAGCGCGAACTCCGGAGGCACTGAAGCTTTCTTT; CDR3 protein: CSANSGGTEAFF
J gene: TRBJ1-4; clone size: NA; D gene: NA; V gene: TRBV10-3; CDR3 DNA: TGTGCCGCCGGGGGGGGCGCCGATGAAAAACTGTTTTTT; CDR3 protein: CAAGGGADEKLFF
J gene: TRBJ1-4; clone size: many; D gene: NA; V gene: TRBV7-9; CDR3 DNA: TGTGCCAGCAGCAACAGGGTTACAACTAATGAAAAACTGTTTTTT; CDR3 protein: CASSNRVTTNEKLFF
J gene: TRBJ2-5; clone size: few; D gene: NA; V gene: TRBV6-6; CDR3 DNA: TGTGCCAGCAGCACCGGGCCACCCGGGACCCAGTACTTC; CDR3 protein: CASSTGPPGTQYF
J gene: TRBJ2-2; clone size: few; D gene: NA; V gene: TRBV6-6; CDR3 DNA: TGTGCCAGCACTTTGGGGGGGGCCCCGAACACCGGGGAGCTGTTTTTT; CDR3 protein: CASTLGGAPNTGELFF
J gene: TRBJ1-5; clone size: NA; D gene: NA; V gene: TRBV12-3/TRBV12-4; CDR3 DNA: TGTGCCAGCAGTCTCGGGGGGGGCAAGAATCAGCCCCAGCATTTT; CDR3 protein: CASSLGGGKNQPQHF
J gene: TRBJ2-3; clone size: few; D gene: TRBD2; V gene: TRBV7-9; CDR3 DNA: TGTGCCAGCAGCCTTAGCGGGGATCGCGCAGATACGCAGTATTTT; CDR3 protein: CASSLSGDRADTQYF
J gene: TRBJ2-1; clone size: once; D gene: NA; V gene: TRBV7-2; CDR3 DNA: TGTGCCAGCAGCCCCAGGTTTCGGGATGGGCAGTTCTTC; CDR3 protein: CASSPRFRDGQFF
J gene: TRBJ2-1; clone size: NA; D gene: NA; V gene: TRBV7-2; CDR3 DNA: TGTGCCAGCAGCCCAGGGGGGTCGCCTCCCGGAGAGCAGTTCTTC; CDR3 protein: CASSPGGSPPGEQFF
J gene: TRBJ2-3; clone size: NA; D gene: NA; V gene: TRBV2; CDR3 DNA: TGTGCCACCCCGGTTAGGGGGGATACGCAGTATTTT; CDR3 protein: CATPVRGDTQYF
J gene: TRBJ2-1; clone size: NA; D gene: NA; V gene: TRBV7-2; CDR3 DNA: TGTGCCAGCAGCCCCCCGGGGATCGAGCAGTTCTTC; CDR3 protein: CASSPPGIEQFF
J gene: TRBJ1-1; clone size: NA; D gene: TRBD1; V gene: TRBV20-1; CDR3 DNA: TGCAGTGCTAGGGAAGCGGGAGCCAGGGGGCGAAGCACTGAAGCTTTCTTT; CDR3 protein: CSAREAGARGRSTEAFF